Following are 14 T cell receptor beta chains from one sample sequenced in a study of cytotoxic CD8 clonotypes in ibrutinib-treated CLL. Assay: immunoSEQ multiplex PCR; the TCRdb copy retains only in-frame clones and omits some. The sample contains over 6,500 clones, 60% to 80% of which appear only once. Here the sequenced sample was PBMCs, taken before ibrutinib treatment. All receptors come from a human donor with chronic lymphocytic leukemia.

This chain links TRBV11-2 with TRBJ2-7; D is perhaps TRBD2 (5 bases). The CDR3 loop spans 14 amino acids. The germline V gene encodes CDR1 SGHAT and CDR2 FQNNGV. V dropped 1 base and J dropped 3 bases, with 10 bases sitting between them. CDR3 sequence: CASSLVAGHYEQYF. The CDR3 nucleotides are TGTGCCAGCAGCTTAGTTGCGGGTCACTACGAGCAGTACTTC.

In this sample, this clone turned up a few times. The J gene is TRBJ1-2, the V gene TRBV2; no clear D gene. CDR1 is SNHLY, CDR2 FYNNEI, per germline. V lost 4 bases to trimming and J lost 2 bases, with 8 bases between them. The CDR3 has 13 residues. The CDR3 region is CASSAEINYGYTF. CDR3 DNA: TGTGCCAGCAGTGCAGAGATAAACTATGGCTACACCTTC.

Only a few counts were recorded for this clone. The chain links TRBV5-1 to TRBJ1-5; the match to TRBD1 covers 7 bases. Germline-derived CDR1 and CDR2 are SGHRS and YFSETQ. The CDR3 spans 14 residues. V shed 4 bases and J 3 bases; nucleotides not matched to a gene: 4. The CDR3 nucleotides read TGCGCCAGCAGCCTCACAGGGGACAATCAGCCCCAGCATTTT. Its protein is CASSLTGDNQPQHF.

This clone was detected once. The chain recombines TRBV7-2 with TRBJ2-5; the D call may be TRBD1 or TRBD2 (5 bases each). This CDR3 is 14 amino acids long. The V end lost 2 bases, the J end lost 5 bases, and 12 bases lay between the germline ends. Looked up from germline, CDR1 is SGHTA and CDR2 is FQGNSA. The CDR3 here is CASSLRAGAETQYF. The DNA for the CDR3 is TGTGCCAGCAGCTTACGGGCCGGGGCGGAGACCCAGTACTTC.

The V gene is TRBV14, the J gene TRBJ2-2, with D hard to call. From germline, CDR1 is SGHDN and CDR2 FVKESK. The CDR3 is 12 residues long. V was cut by 2 bases and J by 8 bases, with 6 bases left in between. Here the CDR3 DNA reads TGTGCCAGCAGCCAATTCGTGGGGGAGCTGTTTTTT. Translation gives CASSQFVGELFF.

This sequence joins TRBV5-1 and TRBJ1-1; maybe TRBD1 (6 bases). In germline, CDR1 is SGHRS, CDR2 YFSETQ. The V end lost 0 bases, the J end lost 4 bases, and 13 bases lay between the germline ends. This CDR3 is built from 15 residues. CDR3 protein: CASSLVPGGGTEAFF. CDR3 bases: TGCGCCAGCAGCTTGGTTCCCGGAGGGGGCACTGAAGCTTTCTTT.

The chain has TRBV6-6 and TRBJ2-7; the match to TRBD1 covers 8 bases. CDR3 size: 15 residues. Germline assignment: CDR1 MNHNY and CDR2 SVGAGI (reference sequence). V shed 5 bases and J 3 bases; nucleotides not matched to a gene: 9. The chain's CDR3 is CASSGSGQDFYEQYF. CDR3 nucleotide sequence: TGTGCCAGCAGTGGGTCGGGACAGGACTTCTACGAGCAGTACTTC.

The V gene is TRBV14, the J gene TRBJ1-4, with D uncertain. CDR3 length: 16 amino acids. Trimming stripped 2 bases from V and 2 bases from J, with 12 bases between. Per germline, CDR1 SGHDN and CDR2 FVKESK. The CDR3 sequence is CASSQKRRVTNEKLFF. The DNA for the CDR3 is TGTGCCAGCAGCCAAAAAAGAAGGGTCACTAATGAAAAACTGTTTTTT. The entire variable domain, with the rest obtained from reference TRBV14 and TRBJ1-4, is as follows: EAGVTQFPSHSVIEKGQTVTLRCDPISGHDNLYWYRRVMGKEIKFLLHFVKESKQDESGMPNNRFLAERTGGTYSTLKVQPAELEDSGVYFCASSQKRRVTNEKLFFGSGTQLSVL.

The J gene is TRBJ1-2, the V gene TRBV28, with D possibly being TRBD1 (6 bases). This CDR3 contains 15 residues. Germline V lookup: CDR1 MDHEN, CDR2 SYDVKM. V lost 5 bases and J lost 8, with 21 bases in between. This CDR3 is CASSARWGANRGYTF. The CDR3, as DNA: TGTGCCAGCAGTGCCCGATGGGGGGCCAATAGAGGCTACACCTTC.

This clone was observed a handful of times. The chain joins TRBV5-1 to TRBJ1-5; D not resolved. The germline V gene has CDR1 SGHRS and CDR2 YFSETQ. The CDR3 sequence is 14 residues long. Trimming left V 0 bases short and J 10 bases short, with 14 bases between. CDR3 sequence (DNA): TGCGCCAGCAGCTTGGGCGGGTTCGAGTCACCCCAGCATTTT. Translating it yields CASSLGGFESPQHF.

The chain couples TRBV4-2 to TRBJ2-1; 8 bases align to TRBD2. Germline-derived CDR1 and CDR2 are LGHNA and YNFKEQ. V trimming: 1 base; J trimming: 5 bases; junction bases outside the gene matches: 10. This CDR3 spans 17 amino acids. CDR3 in DNA: TGTGCCAGCAGCCAAGCTCAACGGGGGGGGCTAGACAATGAGCAGTTCTTC. Amino acids: CASSQAQRGGLDNEQFF.

This clone was counted only a few times. V gene TRBV5-6 combines with J gene TRBJ1-3; D gene uncertain. Germline V gene lookup returns CDR1 SGHDT and CDR2 YYEEEE. The CDR3 spans 15 residues. The V end lost 0 bases, the J end lost 0 bases, and 7 bases lay between the germline ends. CDR3 loop: CASSLDQFSGNTIYF. CDR3 nucleotides: TGTGCCAGCAGCTTGGATCAGTTCTCTGGAAACACCATATATTTT.

This clone came up once. The chain has TRBV6-6 and TRBJ2-2; 8 bases align to TRBD2. The CDR3 has 13 residues. Trimming cost V 6 bases and J 6 bases; bases outside gene matches: 3. Germline V gene data show CDR1 as MNHNY and CDR2 as SVGAGI (reference sequence). CDR3 DNA: TGTGCCAGCAGAGCGGGAGAATCCGGGGAGCTGTTTTTT. Translation: CASRAGESGELFF.

This chain joins TRBV19 and TRBJ2-5; 10 nucleotides line up with TRBD2. The junction had 6 bases not matched to a gene; V was cut back by 3 bases and J by 5 bases. This CDR3 spans 15 amino acids. Germline CDR1 is LNHDA and CDR2 is SQIVND (reference sequence). This CDR3 is CASSMRSGRAETQYF. The CDR3 bases are TGTGCCAGTAGTATGAGGAGCGGGAGGGCCGAGACCCAGTACTTC.